These 3 T cell receptor beta chains share one sample of origin, sequenced in a study of blood T cell repertoires in COVID-19. Sequenced by immunoSEQ multiplex PCR; TCRdb stores in-frame clones only, minus some. The sample lists 140,000 or so clones; roughly 90% were seen once. Sequencing input: peripheral blood. These receptors all stem from a man in his 70s with acute or convalescent COVID-19.

The chain carries TRBV19 and TRBJ1-2; D is ambiguous. The germline V gene encodes CDR1 LNHDA and CDR2 SQIVND (reference sequence). V was shortened by 5 bases and J by 0 bases, with 4 bases between the two germline ends. This CDR3 has 12 amino acids. The CDR3 is CASSVTNYGYTF. The CDR3 bases are TGTGCCAGTAGTGTTACTAACTATGGCTACACCTTC.

The J gene is TRBJ2-2, the V gene TRBV4-1; D gene uncertain. CDR3 size: 16 residues. The germline CDR1 and CDR2 sequences are MGHRA and YSYEKL. V lost 0 bases to trimming and J lost 1 base, with 9 bases between them. The CDR3 sequence: CASSQDGFGNTGELFF. The CDR3 region has the DNA TGCGCCAGCAGCCAAGACGGGTTCGGGAACACCGGGGAGCTGTTTTTT.

The count of this clone is one. The chain combines TRBV19 with TRBJ1-4; 9 nucleotides match TRBD1. The CDR3 is 16 amino acids. J was trimmed by 2 bases and V by 4 bases; bases with no gene match: 5. Germline-derived CDR1 and CDR2 are LNHDA and SQIVND (reference sequence). The CDR3 loop is CASSTYRGRTNEKLFF. In nucleotides, the CDR3 is TGTGCCAGTAGTACCTACAGGGGGCGGACTAATGAAAAACTGTTTTTT.